In this sample, the clone carrying this T cell receptor (beta chain) turned up many times. The CDR3 is made up of 15 amino acids. V was pared by 8 bases and J by 2 bases, with 19 bases between. Germline loops: CDR1 SEHNR, CDR2 FQNEAQ (reference sequence). Single TCR cDNA molecules each had their own unique molecular identifier. TCRdb re-called the 5' RACE reads through MiXCR, storing one row per CDR3 protein. The sample carries about 25,000 distinct CDR3 sequences, 6.9% recorded once. This record comes from a study of spatial heterogeneity in lung cancer. For the study at large: The average count in raw reads for each unique TCR and UMI combination exceeded 8.5 appearances.

Stated time point: sample taken at primary tumor resection. Whole RNA was taken from tumor, nontumor lung or frozen PBMC; it was then sequenced unsorted. The origin of this receptor is a male donor with early-stage non-small cell lung cancer. The material was PBMCs, obtained at surgery. The chain links TRBV7-9 to TRBJ2-7; D remains ambiguous. The CDR3 sequence is CASEVTMGGTYEQYF. The CDR3 nucleotides are TGTGCCAGCGAGGTGACAATGGGCGGAACCTACGAGCAGTACTTC.